This TCR beta chain was captured by sequencing in a study of cytotoxic CD8 clonotypes in ibrutinib-treated CLL. This CDR3 spans 15 amino acids. Germline trimming cut 1 base from V and 7 bases from J; bases unmatched to any gene: 10. Germline lookup yields CDR1 SGHRS and CDR2 YFSETQ. Only a few counts were recorded for this clone. The antigen is unknown. General study points: Collection times varied between progressing and sustained-remission patients. Before falling back toward baseline at progression, clonality had risen at the time of ibrutinib response.

Genomic DNA (roughly 1.9 micrograms) was obtained from cryopreserved PBMCs for construction of TCR beta libraries. Method: immunoSEQ multiplex PCR; TCRdb's copy keeps in-frame clones and lacks some. The sample yields over 45,000 clones, roughly 50% seen once. The material was PBMCs, obtained at disease progression, from a patient treated with ibrutinib. The clonotype originates from a human donor with chronic lymphocytic leukemia. The chain uses TRBV5-1 and TRBJ1-1, with 7 nucleotides matching TRBD1. The CDR3: CASSLPDRADGEAFF. The CDR3 DNA is TGCGCCAGCAGCTTGCCAGACAGGGCCGATGGTGAAGCTTTCTTT.